Presented here are 5 T cell receptor beta chains from one specimen sequenced in a study of immune evolution from preneoplasia to lung adenocarcinoma. TCRdb's copy holds only in-frame clones and misses some; the assay was immunoSEQ multiplex PCR. The sample lists 9,000 to 10,000 clones; about 80% were seen once. The sequenced material came from FFPE minimally invasive lung adenocarcinoma tissue. Receptors were obtained from a person aged 70 to 85 with lung adenocarcinoma. Some clones in this sample may be carry-over from other donors' samples.

This sequence joins TRBV27 and TRBJ2-7, with D perhaps TRBD1 (5 bases). Trimming removed 4 bases at V and 3 bases at J, with 16 bases between. This CDR3 comprises 15 residues. Germline assignment: CDR1 MNHEY and CDR2 SMNVEV (reference sequence). The CDR3 DNA follows: TGTGCCAGCAGTTCTAAACAGGACCAGGTCTACGAGCAGTACTTC. Its translation is CASSSKQDQVYEQYF.

By proportion, this clone is medium-sized. V is TRBV2 and J is TRBJ2-7; no firm D call. The CDR3 spans 11 residues. Trimming removed 1 base at V and 8 bases at J, with 6 bases between. Germline CDR1 and CDR2: SNHLY and FYNNEI. CDR3 residues: CASSEGRQQYF. CDR3 sequence (DNA): TGTGCCAGCAGTGAAGGTAGGCAGCAGTACTTC. The full variable domain, its missing parts supplied by reference TRBV2 and TRBJ2-7, is EPEVTQTPSHQVTQMGQEVILRCVPISNHLYFYWYRQILGQKVEFLVSFYNNEISEKSEIFDDQFSVERPDGSNFTLKIRSTKLEDSAMYFCASSEGRQQYFGPGTRLTVT.

This sequence joins TRBV2 and TRBJ2-3; D is possibly TRBD2 (7 bases). CDR1 SNHLY and CDR2 FYNNEI come from the germline V gene. This CDR3 is 14 amino acids long. With 8 bases removed from V and 9 bases from J, the gap between germline ends came to 21 bases. The CDR3 nucleotides read TGTGCCAGCGAAGGTAGGGGGGGATTTGAGACGCAGTATTTT. This sequence encodes CASEGRGGFETQYF.

The DNA of the CDR3 is TGTGCCAGTAGTCTTAAGAACTCTGGGGCCAACGTCCTGACTTTC. Its translation is CASSLKNSGANVLTF. The V gene is TRBV19, the J gene TRBJ2-6, with no clear D. Germline V lookup: CDR1 LNHDA, CDR2 SQIVND (reference sequence). This CDR3 region has 15 residues. V gave up 5 bases and J gave up 0 bases, with 8 bases separating them.

The rearrangement links TRBV18 to TRBJ1-2; 8 bases are shared with TRBD1. With 6 bases clipped from V and 4 bases from J, the junction kept 4 bases outside the gene matches. This CDR3 is built from 13 residues. CDR1 KGHSH and CDR2 LQKENI come from the germline V gene. CDR3 sequence: CASSRGQGYGYTF. Here the CDR3 DNA reads TGTGCCAGCTCCCGCGGACAGGGCTATGGCTACACCTTC.